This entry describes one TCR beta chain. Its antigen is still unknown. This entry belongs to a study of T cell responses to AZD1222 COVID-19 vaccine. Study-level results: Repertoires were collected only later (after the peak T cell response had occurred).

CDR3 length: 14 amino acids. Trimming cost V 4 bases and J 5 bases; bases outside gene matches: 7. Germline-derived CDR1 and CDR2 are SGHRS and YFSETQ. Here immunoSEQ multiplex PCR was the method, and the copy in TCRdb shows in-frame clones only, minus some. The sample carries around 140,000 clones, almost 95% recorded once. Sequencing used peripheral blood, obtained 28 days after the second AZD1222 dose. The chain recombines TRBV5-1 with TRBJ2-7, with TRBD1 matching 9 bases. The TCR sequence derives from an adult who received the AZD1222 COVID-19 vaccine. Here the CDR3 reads CASSTGQGGDEQYF. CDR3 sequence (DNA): TGCGCCAGCAGCACGGGACAGGGTGGCGACGAGCAGTACTTC. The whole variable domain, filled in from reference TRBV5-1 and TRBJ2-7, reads KAGVTQTPRYLIKTRGQQVTLSCSPISGHRSVSWYQQTPGQGLQFLFEYFSETQRNKGNFPGRFSGRQFSNSRSEMNVSTLELGDSALYLCASSTGQGGDEQYFGPGTRLTVT.